These 4 T cell receptor beta chains were sequenced from one sample in a study of T-cell reconstitution after alpha-beta-depleted transplantation in children. The TCRbeta library incorporated unique molecular identifiers. TCRdb re-derived calls from the PCR reads in MiXCR, one entry per CDR3 protein. The data show about 870,000 distinct CDR3 sequences, roughly 15% seen once. The sample here was PBMCs, mostly from graft donor cells, taken 360 days after TCRalphabeta/CD19-depleted stem cell transplant. The receptors here all came from a male patient younger than 18 who had a stem cell transplant for acute lymphoblastic leukemia, so the T cells may come from the graft donor.

In its sample, this clonotype was seen many times. This chain connects TRBV20-1 to TRBJ2-2; no firm D call. Germline V gene sequence: CDR1 DFQATT, CDR2 SNEGSKA (reference sequence). CDR3 length: 12 residues. Trimming cost V 6 bases and J 7 bases, with 12 bases left between them. CDR3 sequence: CSARSRVGELFF. The CDR3 nucleotides are TGCAGTGCCAGAAGTCGAGTCGGGGAGCTGTTTTTT.

This clonotype showed up many times. This chain links TRBV10-3 with TRBJ2-3; D ambiguous. CDR1 ENHRY and CDR2 SYGVKD come from the germline V gene. The CDR3 consists of 14 residues. The V end was cut by 0 bases, the J end by 5 bases, with 9 bases between. The CDR3 bases are TGTGCCATCAGTGAGTCGGGCACCAGAGATACGCAGTATTTT. It yields the protein CAISESGTRDTQYF.

There are a few counts of this clonotype. The chain links TRBV5-1 to TRBJ2-1; perhaps TRBD2 as D (6 bases). V lost 0 bases and J 2 bases, leaving 12 bases between the germline ends. Per the germline V gene, CDR1 is SGHRS and CDR2 is YFSETQ. This CDR3 has 16 amino acids. The CDR3 region has the DNA TGCGCCAGCAGCTTGGTTCGACTAGACGCCTACAATGAGCAGTTCTTC. Protein: CASSLVRLDAYNEQFF.

CDR3 sequence: CASSQGEDRVNNEQFF. In DNA form, the CDR3 reads TGCGCCAGCAGCCAAGGGGAGGACAGGGTAAACAATGAGCAGTTCTTC. The gene calls are TRBV4-1 and TRBJ2-1, with 8 bases aligning to TRBD1. V lost 1 base, J lost 5 bases, and 7 bases stayed unmatched. The CDR3 has 16 residues. The germline V gene has CDR1 MGHRA and CDR2 YSYEKL.